This T cell receptor (beta chain) appears in the sequencing data of a study of T cell responses to AZD1222 COVID-19 vaccine. The study's findings and limits: Of the AZD1222 recipients, only 5 to 7 were seropositive at baseline.

The ends lost 1 base at V and 9 bases at J; junction bases unmatched: 10. Per the germline V gene, CDR1 is LGHDT and CDR2 is YNNKEL (reference sequence). The CDR3 is made up of 15 amino acids. As for this clone: Its antigen is not identified.

The method was immunoSEQ multiplex PCR; TCRdb's version includes in-frame clones alone and lacks a portion of them. The sample consists of roughly 98,000 clones, approximately 84% of them appearing once. The TCR comes from an adult who received the AZD1222 COVID-19 vaccine. The source was peripheral blood, collected 28 days after the second AZD1222 dose. The rearrangement joins TRBV3-1 (or the pseudogene TRBV3-2) to TRBJ2-7; 9 bases are shared with TRBD2. CDR3 protein: CASSQVGREGHGQYF. Here the CDR3 DNA reads TGTGCCAGCAGCCAAGTTGGGCGGGAGGGGCACGGGCAGTACTTC.